These 23 T cell receptor delta chains originate from one sample sequenced in a study of gamma-delta chains in newborns, infants, children (dated by TCRdb to about 2019). Instrument on record: Illumina MiSeq. TCRdb processed the public reads again with the CATT caller, after which rows with matching DNA were combined. The sample profile shows about 8,500 delta-chain clones; under 3.5% of them were found once. The ten most abundant clones make up over 15% of the sample. Material for sequencing was blood. These receptor sequences come from a child who was a newborn, infant or young child, either healthy, febrile or measles-vaccinated (not recorded which).

V is TRDV2 and J is TRDJ3, with 13 bases fitting TRDD3. In germline, CDR1 is GEAIGNYY, CDR2 EKD. CDR3 length equals 20 residues. V gave up 0 bases and J gave up 0 bases; unmatched junction bases: 4. The CDR3 reads CACDTPTGGYGSWDTRQMFF. CDR3 coding DNA: TGTGCCTGTGACACCCCTACTGGGGGATACGGCTCCTGGGACACCCGACAGATGTTTTTC.

This clone was counted a few times. At one end the junction does not follow the germline gene, possibly because of a read error. This sample also contains other DNA sequences that code for the same CDR3. The rearrangement links TRDV2 to TRDJ2; 8 bases line up with TRDD3. CDR3 length: 14 residues. CDR1 and CDR2 from the germline V gene are GEAIGNYY and EKD. CDR3 DNA: TGTGCCTGTGAGAACTGGGGGTTGACAGCGCAACTCTTCTTT. This codes for CACENWGLTAQLFF.

Remarks on this clone: This sample also contains other DNA sequences that code for the same CDR3. The rearrangement joins TRDV2 to TRDJ3; TRDD3 aligns across 12 bases. The length of the CDR3 is 20 residues. After removal of 3 bases from V and 1 base from J, the junction contained 9 bases not matched to a gene. Germline-derived CDR1 and CDR2 are GEAIGNYY and EKD. The CDR3 bases are TGTGCCTGTGACTACTGGGGGATACTACCATCTTCCTGGGACACCCGACAGATGTTTTTC. Its translation is CACDYWGILPSSWDTRQMFF.

This clone is medium-sized by share. This sequence joins TRDV2 and TRDJ3; no clear D gene. The CDR3 runs 15 residues. Per the germline V gene, CDR1 is GEAIGNYY and CDR2 is EKD. Trimming left V 0 bases short and J 3 bases short, with 5 bases between. CDR3 region: CACDTVGWDTRQMFF. CDR3 DNA sequence: TGTGCCTGTGACACCGTGGGCTGGGACACCCGACAGATGTTTTTC.

In regard to this clone: Only one base separates this from a far larger clonotype, so it likely reflects a read error. The sample contains more than one DNA sequence encoding this CDR3. This rearrangement joins TRDV2 to TRDJ3; the match to TRDD3 covers 11 bases. Germline V CDR1 and CDR2: GEAIGNYY, EKD. The length of the CDR3 is 18 residues. CDR3 sequence (DNA): TGTGCCTGCGACAATACTGGGGGATACTCCTGGGACACCCGACAGATGTTTTTC. Protein: CACDNTGGYSWDTRQMFF.

Notes on this clone: A much larger clonotype is one base distant, so this may be a read error. The chain couples TRDV2 to TRDJ3, with 7 bases fitting TRDD3. The CDR3 loop spans 20 amino acids. V trimming: 2 bases; J trimming: 0 bases; junction bases outside the gene matches: 12. The germline gives CDR1 GEAIGNYY, CDR2 EKD. The CDR3 here is CACDKVLRDTSSWDTRQMFF. In DNA, the CDR3 is TGTGCCTGTGACAAAGTACTGAGGGATACCAGCTCCTGGGACACCCGACAGATGTTTTTC.

Relative to its sample, this clone is medium-sized. The V and J genes are TRDV2 and TRDJ1; TRDD3 aligns across 10 bases. The J gene is absent in TCRdb and was assigned here via DNA matching to germline. The V gene end was trimmed by 2 bases and the J gene end by 0 bases; junction bases not matched to a gene: 8. The CDR3 length is 17 residues. Germline assignment: CDR1 GEAIGNYY and CDR2 EKD. The CDR3 DNA reads TGTGCCTGTGACATACTGGGGGATCGGCGGTACACCGATAAACTCATCTTT. It encodes CACDILGDRRYTDKLIF.

The table lists this clone with a few counts. This likely came from a read error, as a far larger clone is one base away. Other DNA sequences from this sample encode an identical CDR3 as well. The chain couples TRDV2 to TRDJ3; 9 nucleotides align to TRDD3. The CDR3 sequence is 21 residues long. The J segment lost 0 bases and the V segment lost 1 base, leaving 12 bases of the junction unmatched. From germline, CDR1 is GEAIGNYY and CDR2 EKD. The chain's CDR3 is CACDTVRLGDSSSWDTRQMFF. Here the CDR3 DNA reads TGTGCCTGTGACACTGTTCGGCTGGGGGATTCGAGCTCCTGGGACACCCGACAGATGTTTTTC.

By share of the sample, this clone is medium-sized. The rearrangement links TRDV2 to TRDJ2; 9 positions agree with TRDD3. There are 16 residues in the CDR3. V shed 3 bases and J 0 bases; nucleotides not matched to a gene: 4. Germline V gene sequence: CDR1 GEAIGNYY, CDR2 EKD. The CDR3 nucleotides are TGTGCCTGTGACCTACTGGGGGAAGCTTTGACAGCACAACTCTTCTTT. This encodes CACDLLGEALTAQLFF.

This clone was seen only a few times. A much larger clone is a single base away; this may be a read error. This chain links TRDV2 with TRDJ1, with TRDD3 matching over 7 bases. Germline CDR1 is GEAIGNYY and CDR2 is EKD. This CDR3 has 16 amino acids. This CDR3 is CACGTLELGDTDKLIF. DNA of the CDR3: TGTGCCTGTGGCACCCTAGAGCTGGGGGACACCGATAAACTCATCTTT.

This clone was counted between two and nine times. Possible read error: a much larger clone is one base away. V is TRDV2 and J is TRDJ3; a weak D match, TRDD3 (6 bases). The CDR3 totals 19 residues. The germline gives CDR1 GEAIGNYY, CDR2 EKD. CDR3 sequence (DNA): TGTGCCTGTGACACCGTGGGGATTCGGAGCTCCTGGGACACCCGACAGGTGTTTTTC. As protein: CACDTVGIRSSWDTRQVFF.

This clone was observed a single time. A much larger clonotype is one base distant, so this may be a read error. J is TRDJ3 and V is TRDV2, with D tentatively TRDD3 (6 bases). TCRdb offers no J gene call, so here the DNA was matched to germline to obtain one. This CDR3 region has 20 residues. The V and J ends lost 0 bases and 0 bases respectively, with 17 bases between them. Per germline, CDR1 GEAIGNYY and CDR2 EKD. In nucleotides, the CDR3 is TGTGCCTGTGACACCAGCTGGGGATCCATGAGCTCCTGGGACACCCGACAGATGTTTTTC. Translating gives CACDTSWGSMSSWDTRQMFF.

Details on this clone: Sequence at one end of the junction differs from germline and may be a read error. The chain joins TRDV2 to TRDJ3, with 11 bases identical to TRDD3. CDR1 and CDR2 from the germline V gene are GEAIGNYY and EKD. The CDR3 consists of 21 residues. The CDR3 bases are TGTGCCCGTGACACGTTACTGGGGGATAAGGCCCCCTCCTGGGACACCCGACAGATGTTTTTC. Amino acid sequence: CARDTLLGDKAPSWDTRQMFF.

Turning to this clone: A far larger clone is only one base removed, so a read error is likely. The V call is TRDV2, the J call TRDJ2; 11 bases line up with TRDD3. The CDR3 consists of 15 residues. CDR1 is GEAIGNYY, CDR2 EKD, per germline. CDR3 bases: TGTGCCTGTGACACACTGGGGGATATGACAGCACAACCCTTCTTT. This translates into CACDTLGDMTAQPFF.

V gene TRDV2 combines with J gene TRDJ3, with 10 nucleotides matching TRDD3. Germline V CDR1 and CDR2: GEAIGNYY, EKD. Losses at the gene ends were 3 bases for V and 1 base for J; bases not matched to a gene: 5. This CDR3 contains 18 residues. CDR3: CACDLLGDGSWDTRQMFF. The CDR3 DNA is TGTGCCTGTGACTTACTGGGGGATGGTTCCTGGGACACCCGACAGATGTTTTTC.

This clone was detected a few times. A much larger clone differs from this one at a single base, so this may be a read error. The chain joins TRDV2 to TRDJ3; 7 bases align to TRDD3. The V segment lost 3 bases and the J segment 0 bases; nucleotides outside the gene matches: 10. Germline CDR1 reads GEAIGNYY; CDR2 reads EKD. The CDR3 runs to 19 residues. The CDR3 DNA follows: TGTGCCTGTGACTCAGTACTGGGGTTAATCTCCTGGGACACCCGACAGATGTTTTTC. Translating gives CACDSVLGLISWDTRQMFF.

The rearrangement links TRDV2 to TRDJ1; TRDD3 is a possible D gene (6 bases). The CDR3 has 14 residues. The V and J ends lost 3 bases and 4 bases respectively, with 14 bases between them. In germline, CDR1 is GEAIGNYY, CDR2 EKD. The CDR3 DNA follows: TGTGCCTGTGACTTTTGGGGGCCAGGCGATAAACTCATCTTT. Translated, it gives CACDFWGPGDKLIF.

This clone was counted only a few times. The J gene is TRDJ3, the V gene TRDV2; 10 positions match TRDD3. Trimming cost V 2 bases and J 2 bases; bases outside gene matches: 8. Per the germline V gene, CDR1 is GEAIGNYY and CDR2 is EKD. This CDR3 has 19 amino acids. CDR3 DNA sequence: TGTGCCTGTGACAACTGGGGGATCCATAGTCCCTGGGACACCCGACAGATGTTTTTC. Amino acids: CACDNWGIHSPWDTRQMFF.

A word on this clone: At one end the junction does not follow the germline gene, possibly because of a read error. The chain uses TRDV2 and TRDJ3, with 11 bases that match TRDD3. This CDR3 spans 20 amino acids. Germline lookup yields CDR1 GEAIGNYY and CDR2 EKD. In DNA, the CDR3 is TGTGCCTGTGACAAAGTACTGGGGGATAGGCGCACCTGGGACGCCCGACAGATGTTTTTC. Protein product: CACDKVLGDRRTWDARQMFF.

For this clone: The same CDR3 is also encoded by other DNA sequences in this sample. This chain links TRDV1 with TRDJ1; the match to TRDD3 covers 9 bases. The germline gives CDR1 TSWWSYY, CDR2 QGS. The CDR3 extends over 22 amino acids. V lost 3 bases, J lost 1 base, and 24 bases stayed unmatched. CDR3 coding DNA: TGTGCTCTTGGGGACGTTCAACCGGGGGCGAGGGGATACGCGCAGGGCACCGATAAACTCATCTTT. Its protein product is CALGDVQPGARGYAQGTDKLIF.

The gene calls are TRDV2 and TRDJ3; 10 positions agree with TRDD3. This CDR3 has 19 amino acids. Germline V gene lookup returns CDR1 GEAIGNYY and CDR2 EKD. The trim removed 3 bases at V and 0 bases at J, leaving 7 bases unmatched. In nucleotides, the CDR3 is TGTGCCTGTGACCTCTACTGGGGGATCAGCTCCTGGGACACCCGACAGATGTTTTTC. Amino acids: CACDLYWGISSWDTRQMFF.

This clone was observed a few times. V and J are TRDV2 and TRDJ3; 11 bases fit TRDD3. The V segment lost 3 bases and the J segment 0 bases; nucleotides outside the gene matches: 9. The CDR3 is 20 amino acids. Germline CDR1 GEAIGNYY, CDR2 EKD. The CDR3 spells CACDAYWGIVGSWDTRQMFF. The DNA of the CDR3 is TGTGCCTGTGACGCATACTGGGGGATAGTGGGCTCCTGGGACACCCGACAGATGTTTTTC.

Remarks on this clone: A much larger clone lies one base from this, so it may be a read error. The rearrangement joins TRDV2 to TRDJ3, with D possibly TRDD1 on 5 matching bases. The J gene was not available in TCRdb and was assigned here by matching the DNA to germline segments. The CDR3 is 20 residues long. Germline V gene lookup returns CDR1 GEAIGNYY and CDR2 EKD. The V and J ends lost 0 bases and 0 bases respectively, with 17 bases between them. The CDR3 here is CACDTVRGHNSSWDTRQMFF. CDR3 nucleotides: TGTGCCTGTGACACCGTAAGAGGACATAATAGCTCCTGGGACACCCGACAGATGTTTTTC.